These T cell receptor beta chains were read from a single sample in a study of cytomegalovirus exposure and HLA in healthy donors. The assay was immunoSEQ multiplex PCR, and TCRdb's table has in-frame clones only and misses some. The sample shows 220,000 or so clones, approximately 88% of them seen only once. The sequenced sample consisted of PBMCs. Receptors were obtained from a woman under 40 in good health and CMV-seropositive. Both conserved end residues are part of each CDR3. D genes are given only for firm matches. A row's size may be missing; if present it is once, few, many or a size class.

size	D	J	V	CDR3	DNA
few	-	TRBJ2-2	TRBV6-5	CASSKQTGELFF	TGTGCCAGCAGCAAACAAACCGGGGAGCTGTTTTTT
-	-	TRBJ1-2	TRBV9	CASSVVGSGIYGYTF	TGTGCCAGCAGCGTAGTTGGGTCGGGGATCTATGGCTACACCTTC
-	-	TRBJ2-3	TRBV6-1	CASSGVSTDTQYF	TGTGCCAGTAGCGGAGTTAGCACAGATACGCAGTATTTT
-	-	TRBJ1-3	TRBV4-3	CASSQDLPTGFGNTIYF	TGCGCCAGCAGCCAAGATCTCCCTACCGGCTTTGGAAACACCATATATTTT
-	TRBD1	TRBJ2-7	TRBV2	CASSYDRDEQYF	TGTGCCAGCAGCTACGACAGGGACGAGCAGTACTTC
-	-	TRBJ1-3	TRBV29-1	CSVAGDGNTIYF	TGCAGCGTGGCAGGGGATGGAAACACCATATATTTT
-	-	TRBJ1-1	TRBV7-2	CASSPGMRPTGAFF	TGTGCCAGCAGTCCCGGAATGCGGCCGACCGGGGCTTTCTTT
-	-	TRBJ2-4	TRBV5-6	CASSLQGRAKNIQYF	TGTGCCAGCAGCTTGCAGGGGCGTGCCAAAAACATTCAGTACTTC
-	-	TRBJ1-2	TRBV5-1	CASSLDRGRNYGYTF	TGCGCCAGCAGCTTGGATCGGGGGCGCAACTATGGCTACACCTTC
-	TRBD1	TRBJ1-1	TRBV28	CASSTAGQGNTEAFF	TGTGCCAGCAGTACAGCCGGACAGGGGAACACTGAAGCTTTCTTT
-	TRBD2	TRBJ2-7	TRBV5-4	CASSLGAGEGREQYF	TGTGCCAGCAGCTTGGGGGCGGGAGAAGGGCGCGAGCAGTACTTC
-	TRBD1	TRBJ2-7	TRBV10-3	CAISAVKGDRIYEQYF	TGTGCCATAAGTGCAGTTAAGGGGGACAGGATCTACGAGCAGTACTTC
-	TRBD1	TRBJ1-4	TRBV6-6	CASSYLTGANEKLFF	TGTGCCAGCAGTTACCTAACAGGGGCTAATGAAAAACTGTTTTTT
-	-	TRBJ1-4	TRBV4-1	CASSQQTHNEKLFF	TGCGCCAGCAGCCAACAGACCCATAATGAAAAACTGTTTTTT
-	-	TRBJ1-1	TRBV25-1	CASRAEGGATLTEAFF	TGTGCCAGCCGGGCAGAGGGCGGGGCCACATTGACTGAAGCTTTCTTT
many	-	TRBJ2-3	TRBV5-1	CASSPGTLTDTQYF	TGCGCCAGCAGCCCGGGAACCCTCACAGATACGCAGTATTTT
once	-	TRBJ1-4	TRBV15	CATSRDRQINEKLFF	TGTGCCACCAGCAGAGATCGCCAGATTAATGAAAAACTGTTTTTT
-	TRBD2	TRBJ2-1	TRBV2	CASRKGTSGRSNEQFF	TGTGCCAGCAGAAAAGGGACTAGCGGGAGGAGCAATGAGCAGTTCTTC
-	TRBD1	TRBJ2-5	TRBV30	CAWTTGTGSQETQYF	TGTGCCTGGACTACCGGGACAGGGAGTCAAGAGACCCAGTACTTC
-	TRBD1	TRBJ2-7	TRBV27	CASSRDDRGEQYF	TGTGCCAGCAGTCGGGACGACAGGGGCGAGCAGTACTTC
-	TRBD2	TRBJ2-3	TRBV15	CATRDSGDADTQYF	TGTGCCACCAGAGATAGCGGGGATGCAGATACGCAGTATTTT
-	TRBD2	TRBJ2-7	TRBV5-4	CASSLVAGNHYEQYF	TGTGCCAGCAGCCTAGTAGCGGGAAACCACTACGAGCAGTACTTC
-	TRBD1	TRBJ2-1	TRBV27	CASSLFIEPGQGIPEQFF	TGTGCCAGCAGTTTATTCATAGAACCGGGACAGGGGATTCCTGAGCAGTTCTTC
-	-	TRBJ1-2	TRBV7-7	CASSFSILSIPNYGYTF	TGTGCTAGCAGCTTTTCTATCTTAAGTATCCCTAACTATGGCTACACCTTC
-	-	TRBJ1-3	TRBV2	CASSSVYQGRNTIYF	TGTGCCAGCAGTTCTGTGTATCAGGGGAGGAACACCATATATTTT
once	-	TRBJ1-1	TRBV6-5	CASSFRTEAFF	TGTGCCAGCAGTTTTCGCACTGAAGCTTTCTTT
-	TRBD1	TRBJ2-1	TRBV2	CASMGQGWEQFF	TGTGCCAGCATGGGACAGGGGTGGGAGCAGTTCTTC
-	TRBD2	TRBJ2-1	TRBV29-1	CSVEGLAGGHPPEQFF	TGCAGCGTTGAAGGGTTAGCGGGAGGGCATCCCCCTGAGCAGTTCTTC
-	TRBD2	TRBJ2-7	TRBV7-8	CASSLWRESYEQYF	TGTGCCAGCAGCTTATGGCGGGAGTCCTACGAGCAGTACTTC
-	-	TRBJ1-4	TRBV13	CASSSGNRNEKLFF	TGTGCCAGCAGCTCCGGGAACAGGAATGAAAAACTGTTTTTT
-	-	TRBJ2-1	TRBV21-1	CASSSKTPGLRTGNEQFF	TGTGCCAGCAGCTCCAAAACCCCGGGACTGCGGACCGGGAATGAGCAGTTCTTC
few	TRBD1	TRBJ1-4	TRBV30	CAWDRGGEKLFF	TGTGCTTGGGACAGGGGAGGGGAAAAACTGTTTTTT
-	-	TRBJ2-6	TRBV6-1	CASLSSGANVLTF	TGTGCCAGCCTCTCGTCTGGGGCCAACGTCCTGACTTTC
-	-	TRBJ2-7	TRBV11-2	CASQEGNGYEQYF	TGTGCCAGCCAAGAGGGGAATGGGTACGAGCAGTACTTC
few	-	TRBJ2-5	TRBV4-3	CASSPGGAAETQYF	TGCGCCAGCAGCCCTGGAGGGGCGGCGGAGACCCAGTACTTC